This T cell receptor beta chain was observed in a study of blood T cells in healthy people across ages (dated by TCRdb to the mid-2010s). At the level of the whole study: Template switching captured roughly one uniquely barcoded TCR beta cDNA molecule per two T cells in model experiments. Using deep sequencing normalized with unique cDNA molecular identifiers, the study measured how TCR beta repertoire diversity changes with age. Donors were grouped into four age groups: young (average 16 years), middle-aged (39), aged (about 60) and long-lived (over 80). To avoid experimental bias, donors of different ages were distributed randomly across sequencing lanes. Two additional independent replicas of 1 million unique cDNA reads from the same blood draw were analyzed for two donors (one aged 18 to 30 and one aged 80 or older). Results the study describes overall, beyond this receptor: The long-lived group showed more naive CD4+ T cells, fewer expanded clones and increased TCR diversity than the aged group, suggesting age selection. Bulk unsorted PBMC profiling prevented conclusive comparison of naive and antigen-experienced compartments. Estimates of total diversity based on one million sequenced T cells were regarded as lower bounds and as underestimates. The percentage of naive T cells measured by flow cytometry correlated strongly with observed TCR beta diversity. Donor CMV infection status was unknown, potentially confounding age-related changes in expanded clonotypes. Observed TCR beta diversity per million T cells fell roughly linearly with age, and a significant reduction was already apparent by age around 40.

Donors were under 40 systemically healthy Caucasian individuals from Russia aged roughly 6 to 90 years. Each donor gave 8 to 10 milliliters of peripheral blood, drawn into EDTA-treated Vacutainer tubes. Ficoll-Paque density-gradient centrifugation was used to isolate PBMCs, with at least 7 million per sample. Trizol reagent was used to extract total RNA from PBMCs, with at least 6 micrograms per sample. Naive CD45RAhigh/CD27high T cell percentages were measured by flow cytometry on a PBMC aliquot from every donor. The library relied on 5' RACE. TCRdb lists the instrument as Illumina HiSeq 2500. A second PCR of 7 to 11 cycles was run with a J-beta primer mix and a sample-barcoded 5' primer. Each TCR beta cDNA molecule received a unique molecular identifier from a template-switch 5' adaptor carrying 12 random nucleotides. Each sample yielded at least 3 million CDR3-containing paired-end reads. The Mint cDNA synthesis kit, primed by a TRBC-specific oligonucleotide, was used to synthesize first-strand cDNA from all RNA. Following uracil-DNA glycosylase treatment, all cDNA underwent a first 18-cycle PCR with the universal primers M1SS and BC2_uni_R. The study's own analysis went as follows. Each sample was normalized by randomly selecting 1 million high-quality reads, each carrying a distinct molecular identifier. Reads with shared molecular identifiers were discarded instead of being binned into consensus sequences. MiTCR, set to a Q25 quality threshold and the strictest error-elimination algorithm, was used for CDR3 identification, clonotype clustering and error correction. A nonparametric unseen species model with Euler transformation was used to estimate a lower bound on total TCR beta diversity. TCRdb reran the public reads through fastp at Q25 and MiXCR, keeping productive beta chains. Identical CDR3 protein sequences are pooled into one entry, listed with their most common genes and DNA. The V and J calls follow TCRdb's processing rather than the paper's. This sample lists 1.5 million to 2 million distinct CDR3 sequences; about 32% were detected once. Roughly 12% of the sample lies in the top ten.

Concerning this clonotype: What this receptor recognizes is not known. No much larger clone exists at a distance of one base, and base qualities are not known.

The sequencing input was blood. This receptor was identified in a young woman in good health.

The CDR3 reads CASSLSFISYGYTF. The DNA reads TGTGCCAGCAGTTTATCTTTCATCAGCTATGGCTACACCTTC. The rearrangement joined TRBV27 to TRBJ1-2; the D gene is not confidently resolved. CDR1 and CDR2 are read off the germline V gene (reference sequence) as MNHEY and SMNVEV. The CDR3 holds 14 amino acids from the cysteine to the phenylalanine. Only the CDR3 part of the read is kept: 42 bases, read in frame from the first base. V was cut back by 0 bases and J by 4 bases, leaving a gap of 9 bases between them.